A single sample is the source of the 29 T cell receptor beta chains below, sequenced in a study of T cell responses to AZD1222 COVID-19 vaccine. Only in-frame clones appear in the TCRdb table, and some are missing; sequencing was by immunoSEQ multiplex PCR. The sample shows 150,000 or so clones, 70% to 90% of them seen only once. The source material was peripheral blood, sampled on day 0 of AZD1222 vaccination. These receptor sequences come from an adult in good health.

This chain uses TRBV12-5 with TRBJ2-1, with 10 bases aligning to TRBD2. The V segment lost 5 bases and the J segment 6 bases; nucleotides outside the gene matches: 7. The CDR3 consists of 15 residues. Per germline, CDR1 LGHNT and CDR2 FRNRAP. The CDR3 is CASGLLAGVANEQFF. DNA of the CDR3: TGTGCTAGTGGTCTCCTAGCGGGAGTAGCCAATGAGCAGTTCTTC.

The chain employs TRBV4-2 and TRBJ1-2; D is unclear. Trimming stripped 0 bases from V and 8 bases from J, with 13 bases between. This CDR3 has 14 residues. Germline loops: CDR1 LGHNA, CDR2 YNFKEQ. DNA for the CDR3: TGTGCCAGCAGCCAAGAGCCCGGGCCGGGGGGCTACACCTTC. Its protein product is CASSQEPGPGGYTF.

The V call is TRBV6-4, the J call TRBJ2-1; no clear D gene. The CDR3 runs 16 residues. V shed 7 bases and J shed 6 bases, with 22 bases lying between them. Per germline, CDR1 MRHNA and CDR2 SNTAGT. Here the CDR3 reads CASTNPPPTSLNEQFF. The CDR3, as DNA: TGTGCCAGCACTAACCCCCCGCCGACGTCCCTCAATGAGCAGTTCTTC.

This clone has just one count. The chain combines TRBV7-9 with TRBJ1-3; no clear D gene. The germline CDR1 and CDR2 sequences are SEHNR and FQNEAQ (reference sequence). With 5 bases removed from V and 4 bases from J, the gap between germline ends came to 12 bases. There are 14 residues in the CDR3. The CDR3 region is CASSEGRAGNTIYF. The CDR3, as DNA: TGTGCCAGCAGCGAAGGGAGAGCCGGAAACACCATATATTTT.

On this clone: The junction departs from germline at one end; a sequencing error may be responsible. The chain combines TRBV11-2 with TRBJ2-7; 7 bases line up with TRBD1. The CDR3 is 14 residues long. The germline V gene encodes CDR1 SGHAT and CDR2 FQNNGV. The CDR3 DNA follows: TGTGCCAGCAGCCCGACAGGGTTCTCCCACGAGCAGTACTTC. Residues: CASSPTGFSHEQYF. Combining the CDR3 with reference TRBV11-2 and TRBJ2-7 gives the whole variable domain EAGVAQSPRYKIIEKRQSVAFWCNPISGHATLYWYQQILGQGPKLLIQFQNNGVVDDSQLPKDRFSAERLKGVDSTLKIQPAKLEDSAVYLCASSPTGFSHEQYFGPGTRLTVT.

The CDR3 DNA is TGCGCCAGCAGCTTGCTATCGGGGGACACTGAAGCTTTCTTT. Protein product: CASSLLSGDTEAFF. The chain combines TRBV5-1 with TRBJ1-1, with D possibly being TRBD1 (5 bases). V was trimmed by 1 base and J by 3 bases, leaving 10 bases between them. In germline, CDR1 is SGHRS, CDR2 YFSETQ. The CDR3 sequence is 14 residues long. The full variable domain, rest sourced from reference TRBV5-1 and TRBJ1-1, is KAGVTQTPRYLIKTRGQQVTLSCSPISGHRSVSWYQQTPGQGLQFLFEYFSETQRNKGNFPGRFSGRQFSNSRSEMNVSTLELGDSALYLCASSLLSGDTEAFFGQGTRLTVV.

CDR3 region: CASSGSEAEAFF. DNA for the CDR3: TGTGCCAGCAGCGGCAGTGAGGCTGAAGCTTTCTTT. J is TRBJ1-1 and V is TRBV9; D unresolved. The germline V gene encodes CDR1 SGDLS and CDR2 YYNGEE. CDR3 size: 12 residues. Trimming shortened V by 3 bases and J by 6 bases, and 9 bases separated the two germline ends.

This chain links TRBV24-1 with TRBJ2-2; D is unresolved. Germline CDR1 and CDR2: KGHDR and SFDVKD. The CDR3 totals 11 residues. Deletions cut 5 bases from V and 5 bases from J, with 2 bases between. The CDR3 is CATSGTGELFF. The CDR3 nucleotides read TGTGCCACCAGTGGAACCGGGGAGCTGTTTTTT.

The rearrangement links TRBV19 to TRBJ1-6, with D perhaps matching TRBD1 (5 bases). The CDR3 runs 14 residues. V lost 8 bases to trimming and J lost 9 bases, with 17 bases between them. Germline CDR1 LNHDA, CDR2 SQIVND (reference sequence). CDR3: CASSRAGERSPLHF. CDR3 sequence (DNA): TGTGCCAGTTCAAGGGCGGGGGAACGTTCACCCCTCCACTTT.

This chain links TRBV27 with TRBJ1-2; D is unresolved. This CDR3 is 17 amino acids long. The germline V gene has CDR1 MNHEY and CDR2 SMNVEV (reference sequence). V lost 0 bases, J lost 3 bases, and 17 bases lay in between. The CDR3 DNA follows: TGTGCCAGCAGTTTATCCTCGGGCAGGCTTCAGTACTATGGCTACACCTTC. Protein: CASSLSSGRLQYYGYTF.

This rearrangement joins TRBV28 to TRBJ1-5; 9 nucleotides agree with TRBD1. The germline gives CDR1 MDHEN, CDR2 SYDVKM. The CDR3 is 15 residues long. Trimming cost V 4 bases and J 4 bases; bases outside gene matches: 5. The CDR3 DNA reads TGTGCCAGCAGTTCTTGGGACAGGGTAAATCAGCCCCAGCATTTT. Protein: CASSSWDRVNQPQHF. The full variable domain, in which reference TRBV28 and TRBJ1-5 provide the parts outside the CDR3, is DVKVTQSSRYLVKRTGEKVFLECVQDMDHENMFWYRQDPGLGLRLIYFSYDVKMKEKGDIPEGYSVSREKKERFSLILESASTNQTSMYLCASSSWDRVNQPQHFGDGTRLSIL.

The rearrangement links TRBV4-3 to TRBJ1-3; tentative D call: TRBD1 (6 bases). The V and J ends lost 4 bases and 0 bases respectively, with 16 bases between them. Germline V gene lookup returns CDR1 LGHNA and CDR2 YSLEER. CDR3 length: 17 amino acids. In nucleotides, the CDR3 is TGCGCCAGCAGCCTCTCCGGGACACCTAACTCTGGAAACACCATATATTTT. Translation gives CASSLSGTPNSGNTIYF.

The table lists this clone with a count of one. This chain uses TRBV28 with TRBJ1-2; possible D gene TRBD1, 5 bases. The CDR3 is 14 amino acids. Trimming took off 3 bases at V and 7 bases at J, with 15 bases between the two ends. Germline V gene data show CDR1 as MDHEN and CDR2 as SYDVKM. DNA for the CDR3: TGTGCCAGCAGTTTGGATTCACGGGGGGTTGGCTACACCTTC. The encoded protein is CASSLDSRGVGYTF.

The chain employs TRBV5-1 and TRBJ2-1; D gene ambiguous. The CDR3 loop spans 13 amino acids. The germline V gene encodes CDR1 SGHRS and CDR2 YFSETQ. Trimming took 7 bases from V and 3 from J, leaving 11 bases between them. CDR3 amino acids: CASSPNYYNEQFF. The DNA of the CDR3 is TGCGCCAGCTCACCGAACTACTACAATGAGCAGTTCTTC.

This chain links TRBV19 with TRBJ2-2; D gene uncertain. CDR1 and CDR2 from the germline V gene are LNHDA and SQIVND (reference sequence). This CDR3 comprises 14 residues. V gave up 7 bases and J gave up 4 bases, with 13 bases separating them. The CDR3 reads CASNSGRVTGELFF. In DNA form, the CDR3 reads TGTGCCAGTAACTCTGGACGGGTCACCGGGGAGCTGTTTTTT.

This chain links TRBV7-9 with TRBJ2-1; a possible D gene is TRBD2 (5 bases). Trimming removed 6 bases from V and 7 bases from J, with 7 bases in between. Germline V gene lookup returns CDR1 SEHNR and CDR2 FQNEAQ (reference sequence). This CDR3 is built from 11 residues. The CDR3 protein is CASRWRNEQFF. In DNA, the CDR3 is TGTGCCAGCAGATGGAGGAATGAGCAGTTCTTC.

The chain employs TRBV19 and TRBJ2-7; D might be TRBD2 (6 bases). Trimming took 5 bases from V and 3 from J, leaving 14 bases between them. The CDR3 extends over 14 amino acids. Germline V gives CDR1 LNHDA, CDR2 SQIVND (reference sequence). The CDR3 region has the DNA TGTGCCAGTAGTTTTTCCGGGACTCTCTACGAGCAGTACTTC. This encodes CASSFSGTLYEQYF.

The genes are TRBV5-1 and TRBJ1-2; D remains ambiguous. Germline V gives CDR1 SGHRS, CDR2 YFSETQ. The CDR3 covers 13 residues. V lost 4 bases and J lost 8, with 15 bases in between. Here the CDR3 DNA reads TGCGCCAGCAGCCTGACGGGAACCCTAGGCTACACCTTC. It translates to CASSLTGTLGYTF.

The J gene is TRBJ1-3, the V gene TRBV5-1, with D uncertain. This CDR3 contains 14 residues. Germline CDR1 SGHRS, CDR2 YFSETQ. Trimming cost V 5 bases and J 0 bases, with 9 bases left between them. The CDR3 DNA reads as TGCGCCAGCAGATTACAGAACTCTGGAAACACCATATATTTT. This translates into CASRLQNSGNTIYF.

This chain joins TRBV20-1 and TRBJ1-1; D gene uncertain. This CDR3 has 14 amino acids. Germline values: CDR1 DFQATT, CDR2 SNEGSKA (reference sequence). V was trimmed by 3 bases and J by 5 bases, leaving 16 bases between them. CDR3 residues: CSASMPGVLTEAFF. CDR3 DNA sequence: TGCAGTGCTAGTATGCCCGGGGTCTTGACTGAAGCTTTCTTT.

V is TRBV2 and J is TRBJ2-2, with D uncertain. There are 12 residues in the CDR3. With 4 bases removed from V and 6 bases from J, the gap between germline ends came to 6 bases. The germline V gene encodes CDR1 SNHLY and CDR2 FYNNEI. The CDR3: CASSVLAGELFF. The CDR3 coding sequence is TGTGCCAGCAGTGTATTGGCCGGGGAGCTGTTTTTT.

In its sample, this clone was seen once. The chain uses TRBV5-1 and TRBJ1-3; 7 nucleotides match TRBD1. The CDR3 is 17 residues long. CDR1 and CDR2 from the germline V gene are SGHRS and YFSETQ. V was pared by 5 bases and J by 3 bases, with 14 bases of the junction left unmatched. For the CDR3, the DNA is TGCGCCAGCAGAGTTGGTCCGGGACAGCCTTTTGGAAACACCATATATTTT. It translates to CASRVGPGQPFGNTIYF. The entire variable domain, with the rest obtained from reference TRBV5-1 and TRBJ1-3, is as follows: KAGVTQTPRYLIKTRGQQVTLSCSPISGHRSVSWYQQTPGQGLQFLFEYFSETQRNKGNFPGRFSGRQFSNSRSEMNVSTLELGDSALYLCASRVGPGQPFGNTIYFGEGSWLTVV.

This chain links TRBV6-5 with TRBJ1-2; TRBD1 agrees at 9 bases. Looked up from germline, CDR1 is MNHEY and CDR2 is SVGAGI. V was clipped by 7 bases and J by 4 bases; unmatched bases: 4. This CDR3 is 13 amino acids long. CDR3 residues: CASMADRGYGYTF. The CDR3 nucleotides read TGTGCCAGCATGGCGGACAGGGGCTATGGCTACACCTTC.

V and J are TRBV7-9 and TRBJ1-5; a possible D gene is TRBD1 (6 bases). Germline V CDR1 and CDR2: SEHNR, FQNEAQ (reference sequence). This CDR3 has 12 amino acids. V lost 5 bases to trimming and J lost 6 bases, with 8 bases between them. The chain's CDR3 is CASSEGGQPQHF. CDR3 bases: TGTGCCAGCAGCGAGGGGGGTCAGCCCCAGCATTTT.

The chain employs TRBV15 and TRBJ1-5; weak D call: TRBD1 (5 bases). CDR1 is LNHNV, CDR2 YYDKDF, per germline (reference sequence). This CDR3 has 16 amino acids. The V end was cut by 1 base, the J end by 1 base, with 11 bases between. The CDR3 sequence: CATSRGGPGSNQPQHF. The CDR3 nucleotides read TGTGCCACCAGCAGAGGGGGACCGGGGAGCAATCAGCCCCAGCATTTT.

The V and J genes are TRBV28 and TRBJ1-2; D not resolved. Germline-derived CDR1 and CDR2 are MDHEN and SYDVKM. The CDR3 contains 12 residues. With 6 bases removed from V and 4 bases from J, the gap between germline ends came to 9 bases. The chain's CDR3 is CASSSRLYGYTF. The DNA for the CDR3 is TGTGCCAGCAGCTCACGGCTCTATGGCTACACCTTC.

This clone has just one count. CDR3 DNA: TGTGCCAGCAGCCCTCGACAGGGGAGGAGTGAGCAGTTCTTC. Translation gives CASSPRQGRSEQFF. This chain links TRBV7-2 with TRBJ2-1; TRBD1 aligns across 8 bases. Germline-derived CDR1 and CDR2 are SGHTA and FQGNSA. The CDR3 extends over 14 amino acids. The V segment lost 5 bases and the J segment 9 bases; nucleotides outside the gene matches: 9.

CDR3 sequence: CATGIQETQYF. The CDR3 region has the DNA TGTGCCACCGGGATTCAAGAGACCCAGTACTTC. This chain links TRBV24-1 with TRBJ2-5, with no clear D. The germline V gene has CDR1 KGHDR and CDR2 SFDVKD. CDR3 length: 11 amino acids. Trimming removed 9 bases at V and 2 bases at J, with 6 bases between.

This rearrangement joins TRBV14 to TRBJ2-5, with 10 bases that match TRBD2. Per the germline V gene, CDR1 is SGHDN and CDR2 is FVKESK. V shed 4 bases and J 5 bases; nucleotides not matched to a gene: 4. This CDR3 region has 14 residues. This CDR3 is CASSLGLAAETQYF. Written as DNA, the CDR3 is TGTGCCAGCAGCCTCGGACTAGCGGCGGAGACCCAGTACTTC.